Presented here are 25 T cell receptor beta chains from one specimen sequenced in a study of CD8 T cells in Susac syndrome. RNA, at about 0.5 to 1 ug, was reverse transcribed with random hexamers. TCRdb called the immunoSEQ multiplex PCR reads again in MiXCR, with one record for every CDR3 protein. The sample lists 250,000 to 350,000 distinct CDR3 sequences, roughly 85% seen once, with over 0.1% in the top ten. Specimen: CD8+ T cells from PBMCs. The receptors were gathered from a human donor with multiple sclerosis.

This clonotype has a handful of counts. The chain uses TRBV9 and TRBJ2-7; 7 nucleotides match TRBD1. This CDR3 region has 14 residues. The junction had 6 bases not matched to a gene; V was cut back by 4 bases and J by 2 bases. Germline V gene data show CDR1 as SGDLS and CDR2 as YYNGEE. This CDR3 reads CASSPDRAPYEQYF. In nucleotides, the CDR3 is TGTGCCAGCAGCCCCGACAGGGCTCCCTACGAGCAGTACTTC.

The chain has TRBV9 and TRBJ2-6, with D possibly matching TRBD2 (6 bases). V shed 3 bases and J shed 0 bases, with 7 bases lying between them. The length of the CDR3 is 15 residues. Per the germline V gene, CDR1 is SGDLS and CDR2 is YYNGEE. CDR3 amino acids: CASSDGSSGANVLTF. The CDR3 DNA is TGTGCCAGCAGCGACGGGAGCTCTGGGGCCAACGTCCTGACTTTC.

This clonotype came up once. The V gene is TRBV20-1, the J gene TRBJ1-1; TRBD1 matches 8 bases. Trimming at V came to 5 bases and at J to 0 bases, leaving 5 bases not matched to a gene. CDR1 and CDR2 from the germline V gene are DFQATT and SNEGSKA (reference sequence). The CDR3 sequence is 14 residues long. The DNA of the CDR3 is TGCAGTGCTGTCCGGACAGGGATGAACACTGAAGCTTTCTTT. The encoded protein is CSAVRTGMNTEAFF.

The V call is TRBV12-3 or TRBV12-4, the J call TRBJ2-7, with TRBD2 identical over 7 bases. The CDR3 covers 15 residues. V trimming: 5 bases; J trimming: 4 bases; junction bases outside the gene matches: 11. The CDR3 is CASSLGGSSGYEQYF. For the CDR3, the DNA is TGTGCCAGCAGTCTAGGCGGGAGTAGTGGGTACGAGCAGTACTTC.

V usage is TRBV27 and J usage is TRBJ2-2, with a tentative D call TRBD2 (5 bases). The V and J ends lost 0 bases and 4 bases respectively, with 18 bases between them. CDR1 MNHEY and CDR2 SMNVEV come from the germline V gene (reference sequence). The CDR3 consists of 18 residues. CDR3 protein: CASSLSRAPTGSTGELFF. The CDR3 DNA reads as TGTGCCAGCAGTTTATCCCGGGCCCCTACGGGGTCCACCGGGGAGCTGTTTTTT.

Worth noting for this clonotype: The CDR3 carries no conserved terminal phenylalanine or tryptophan, so it likely arises from a read error. CDR3 DNA sequence: TGTGCCAGCAGCCCGAGAACGGAAGAGACCCAGTACTCC. Encoded protein: CASSPRTEETQYS. The chain uses TRBV28 and TRBJ2-5; D is undetermined. The V end lost 6 bases, the J end lost 3 bases, and 11 bases lay between the germline ends. The CDR3 is 13 residues long. The V gene's germline CDR1 is MDHEN and CDR2 SYDVKM.

J is TRBJ1-5 and V is TRBV9; D gene ambiguous. CDR1 is SGDLS, CDR2 YYNGEE, per germline. Trimming left V 0 bases short and J 4 bases short, with 11 bases between. The CDR3 is 15 amino acids. CDR3 residues: CASSVGDGVNQPQHF. CDR3 bases: TGTGCCAGCAGCGTAGGCGACGGGGTTAATCAGCCCCAGCATTTT.

The gene calls are TRBV9 and TRBJ2-7; maybe TRBD2 (5 bases). The CDR3 runs to 13 residues. V was clipped by 0 bases and J by 2 bases, with 6 bases between them. Germline values: CDR1 SGDLS, CDR2 YYNGEE. In DNA form, the CDR3 reads TGTGCCAGCAGCGTAGCTAGCACCTACGAGCAGTACTTC. Amino acid sequence: CASSVASTYEQYF.

The V call is TRBV6-1, the J call TRBJ2-3, with TRBD2 as a possible D gene (6 bases). Trimming took off 9 bases at V and 4 bases at J, with 20 bases between the two ends. The germline V gene has CDR1 MNHNS and CDR2 SASEGT. This CDR3 spans 15 amino acids. The CDR3 DNA is TGTGCCAGTTGCGAGTACACGGGAGCGGCAGATACGCAGTATTTT. This codes for CASCEYTGAADTQYF.

This chain connects TRBV14 to TRBJ2-7, with a weak D call TRBD1 (5 bases). V was cut by 4 bases and J by 5 bases, with 24 bases left in between. The CDR3 runs to 17 residues. Germline V gene data show CDR1 as SGHDN and CDR2 as FVKESK. CDR3 in amino acids: CASSRDLTGFHEDEQYF. CDR3 nucleotides: TGTGCCAGCAGCCGCGACCTTACAGGTTTCCATGAGGACGAGCAGTACTTC.

This clonotype was picked up a small number of times. The chain has TRBV4-2 and TRBJ2-5; 7 nucleotides line up with TRBD2. CDR1 is LGHNA and CDR2 is YNFKEQ in the germline V gene. This CDR3 region has 18 residues. V shed 0 bases, J shed 1 base, and the junction held 11 bases outside the gene matches. The CDR3 here is CASSQDGAGGRGQETQYF. In DNA, the CDR3 is TGTGCCAGCAGCCAAGATGGGGCTGGCGGGAGAGGCCAAGAGACCCAGTACTTC.

This chain's CDR3 is CASSPGTSINEQFF. In nucleotides, the CDR3 is TGTGCCAGCAGCCCCGGGACTAGTATTAATGAGCAGTTCTTC. The genes are TRBV5-6 and TRBJ2-1; 8 bases line up with TRBD2. The CDR3 has 14 amino acids. Trimming cost V 4 bases and J 7 bases; bases outside gene matches: 7. Germline CDR1 reads SGHDT; CDR2 reads YYEEEE.

Concerning this clonotype itself: The conserved phenylalanine or tryptophan is not found at the CDR3 terminus, so this likely reflects a read error. The chain couples TRBV30 to TRBJ1-1; D not certain. The CDR3 sequence is 13 residues long. Trimming left V 2 bases short and J 4 bases short, with 11 bases between. The V gene's germline CDR1 is GTSNPN and CDR2 SVGIG (reference sequence). CDR3: CAWSRMYGTEAFS. The CDR3 nucleotides are TGTGCCTGGAGTCGGATGTATGGCACTGAAGCTTTCTCT.

The chain employs TRBV6-1 and TRBJ2-3; TRBD1 is a possible D gene (5 bases). Trimming took 7 bases from V and 4 from J, leaving 24 bases between them. In germline, CDR1 is MNHNS, CDR2 SASEGT. The CDR3 loop spans 17 amino acids. The CDR3 here is CASTQINPRVGADTQYF. CDR3 nucleotide sequence: TGTGCCAGCACCCAGATTAACCCCAGGGTGGGTGCAGATACGCAGTATTTT.

The CDR3 bases are TGTGCCAGCAGGGCCCTAGCGGGGACCTCCTACGAGCAGTACTTC. It is translated as CASRALAGTSYEQYF. The chain uses TRBV2 and TRBJ2-7; 9 bases align to TRBD2. V was clipped by 6 bases and J by 0 bases; unmatched bases: 6. Germline CDR1 is SNHLY and CDR2 is FYNNEI. The CDR3 has 15 amino acids.

The rearrangement links TRBV4-1 to TRBJ1-5; tentative D call: TRBD1 (5 bases). Deletions cut 1 base from V and 7 bases from J, with 11 bases between. CDR1 is MGHRA and CDR2 is YSYEKL in the germline V gene. This CDR3 is 14 amino acids long. CDR3 residues: CASSQVLGPQPQHF. The CDR3 nucleotides read TGCGCCAGCAGCCAAGTGCTGGGACCCCAGCCCCAGCATTTT.

The V and J genes are TRBV12-3 or TRBV12-4 and TRBJ1-1; 8 bases match TRBD1. The J segment lost 4 bases and the V segment lost 7 bases, leaving 2 bases of the junction unmatched. The CDR3 sequence is 12 residues long. The CDR3 sequence is CASTTGGTEAFF. In DNA, the CDR3 is TGTGCCAGCACTACAGGGGGCACTGAAGCTTTCTTT.

The rearrangement uses TRBV27 and TRBJ2-5, with TRBD2 matching over 9 bases. The V and J ends lost 1 base and 5 bases, in that order; junction bases with no gene match: 11. Germline V gene sequence: CDR1 MNHEY, CDR2 SMNVEV (reference sequence). The CDR3 has 17 amino acids. This chain's CDR3 is CASSLWGTSTVLETQYF. CDR3 bases: TGTGCCAGCAGTTTATGGGGGACTAGCACCGTGCTGGAGACCCAGTACTTC.

This sequence joins TRBV7-2 and TRBJ2-7; tentatively, D is TRBD1 (6 bases). The CDR3 is 16 amino acids. Germline V gives CDR1 SGHTA, CDR2 FQGNSA. Trimming cost V 0 bases and J 3 bases, with 15 bases left between them. DNA for the CDR3: TGTGCCAGCAGCTTAGCGGGACAAGCTTCGGGCTACGAGCAGTACTTC. Amino acids: CASSLAGQASGYEQYF.

The genes are TRBV29-1 and TRBJ2-7, with TRBD2 identical over 16 bases. The CDR3 runs to 18 residues. The V gene's germline CDR1 is SQVTM and CDR2 ANQGSEA. Unmatched junction bases numbered 9, after V lost 1 base and J lost 3 bases. The CDR3 protein is CSVEGRGLAGGPVYEQYF. The CDR3 DNA sequence: TGCAGCGTTGAAGGGCGGGGACTAGCGGGAGGGCCGGTCTACGAGCAGTACTTC.

V usage is TRBV9 and J usage is TRBJ1-2; tentatively, D is TRBD1 (5 bases). Trimming shortened V by 1 base and J by 4 bases, and 8 bases separated the two germline ends. CDR3 length equals 13 residues. The germline gives CDR1 SGDLS, CDR2 YYNGEE. CDR3 nucleotides: TGTGCCAGCAGCGTAAGGGACGGCTATGGCTACACCTTC. Protein product: CASSVRDGYGYTF. Full variable domain (outside the CDR3, taken from reference TRBV9 and TRBJ1-2): DSGVTQTPKHLITATGQRVTLRCSPRSGDLSVYWYQQSLDQGLQFLIQYYNGEERAKGNILERFSAQQFPDLHSELNLSSLELGDSALYFCASSVRDGYGYTFGSGTRLTVV.

Concerning this clonotype itself: Germline and junction disagree at one end, which may indicate a read error. The V gene is TRBV10-3, the J gene TRBJ1-1; D is undetermined. The CDR3 is 15 residues long. CDR1 and CDR2 (germline): ENHRY, SYGVKD. As DNA, the CDR3 is TGTGCCGTCAGTGAGTCTGCGGGGATGAACACTGAAGCTTTCTTT. Protein: CAVSESAGMNTEAFF.

J is TRBJ2-2 and V is TRBV28, with D unresolved. The germline CDR1 and CDR2 sequences are MDHEN and SYDVKM. The V and J ends lost 3 bases and 8 bases respectively, with 7 bases between them. The CDR3 runs 12 residues. The CDR3 loop is CASSFPPGELFF. CDR3 bases: TGTGCCAGCAGTTTCCCGCCGGGGGAGCTGTTTTTT.

This clonotype was observed once. The chain employs TRBV10-1 and TRBJ1-6; TRBD1 might be the D (6 bases). Per the germline V gene, CDR1 is WNHNN and CDR2 is SYGVQD (reference sequence). The CDR3 totals 12 residues. Trimming took 10 bases from V and 9 from J, leaving 13 bases between them. CDR3 in DNA: TGCGCCAACGTTACAGGGAGTTCACCCCTCCACTTT. Translation gives CANVTGSSPLHF.

This clonotype was seen once. V and J are TRBV5-1 and TRBJ1-2; 7 bases fit TRBD1. Germline CDR1 is SGHRS and CDR2 is YFSETQ. The length of the CDR3 is 15 residues. V was pared by 3 bases and J by 8 bases, with 13 bases of the junction left unmatched. The CDR3 here is CASSWNTRQGSGYTF. DNA of the CDR3: TGCGCCAGCAGCTGGAATACAAGACAGGGTAGCGGCTACACCTTC.